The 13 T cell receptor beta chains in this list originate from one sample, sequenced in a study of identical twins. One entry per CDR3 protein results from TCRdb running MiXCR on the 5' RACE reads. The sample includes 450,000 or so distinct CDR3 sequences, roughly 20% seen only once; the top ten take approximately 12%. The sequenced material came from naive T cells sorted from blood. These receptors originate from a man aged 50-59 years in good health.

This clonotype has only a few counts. The CDR3 region has the DNA TGTGCCAGCAGCTTGGGACTTAGGGGTGAAGCTTTCTTT. It codes for CASSLGLRGEAFF. This chain joins TRBV7-9 and TRBJ1-1, with D perhaps TRBD1 (5 bases). The V gene lost 3 bases and the J gene lost 7 bases, with 12 bases spanning the gap. The V gene's germline CDR1 is SEHNR and CDR2 FQNEAQ (reference sequence). The CDR3 is 13 amino acids. The entire variable domain, with the rest obtained from reference TRBV7-9 and TRBJ1-1, is as follows: DTGVSQNPRHKITKRGQNVTFRCDPISEHNRLYWYRQTLGQGPEFLTYFQNEAQLEKSRLLSDRFSAERPKGSFSTLEIQRTEQGDSAMYLCASSLGLRGEAFFGQGTRLTVV.

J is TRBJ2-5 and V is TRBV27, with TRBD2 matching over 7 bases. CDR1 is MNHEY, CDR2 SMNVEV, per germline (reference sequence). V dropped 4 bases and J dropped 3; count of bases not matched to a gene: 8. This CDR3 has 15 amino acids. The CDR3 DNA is TGTGCCAGCAGTTCCCTACTAGCGAACAAAGAGACCCAGTACTTC. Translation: CASSSLLANKETQYF.

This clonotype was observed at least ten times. The CDR3 region is CSASLLSSYEQYF. CDR3 sequence (DNA): TGCAGTGCTAGTCTGTTGAGCTCCTACGAGCAGTACTTC. The V gene is TRBV20-1, the J gene TRBJ2-7; D not resolved. Germline lookup yields CDR1 DFQATT and CDR2 SNEGSKA (reference sequence). Trimming cost V 3 bases and J 0 bases, with 9 bases left between them. The length of the CDR3 is 13 residues.

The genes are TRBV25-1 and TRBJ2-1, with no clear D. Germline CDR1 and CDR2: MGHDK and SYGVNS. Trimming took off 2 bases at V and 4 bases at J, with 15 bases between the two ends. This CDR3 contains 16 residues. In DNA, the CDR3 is TGTGCCAGCAGTGAAAGAGGCCCTCTTATTTACAATGAGCAGTTCTTC. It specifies CASSERGPLIYNEQFF.

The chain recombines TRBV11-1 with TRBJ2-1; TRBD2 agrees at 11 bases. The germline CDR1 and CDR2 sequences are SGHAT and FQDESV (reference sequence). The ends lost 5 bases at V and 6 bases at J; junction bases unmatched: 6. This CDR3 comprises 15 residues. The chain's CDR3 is CASSALAGVGNEQFF. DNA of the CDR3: TGTGCCAGCAGCGCACTAGCGGGGGTAGGCAATGAGCAGTTCTTC.

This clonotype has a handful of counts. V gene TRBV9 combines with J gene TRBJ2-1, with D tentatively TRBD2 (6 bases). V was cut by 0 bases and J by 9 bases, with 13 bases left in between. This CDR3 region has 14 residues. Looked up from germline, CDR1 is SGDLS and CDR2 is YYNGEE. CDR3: CASSVGLEGGEQFF. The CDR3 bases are TGTGCCAGCAGCGTAGGCCTCGAGGGAGGTGAGCAGTTCTTC.

CDR3 coding DNA: TGCAGTGCTAGATGGGACAGGTCAGATACGCAGTATTTT. Protein sequence: CSARWDRSDTQYF. This chain connects TRBV20-1 to TRBJ2-3, with 8 bases matching TRBD1. The CDR3 extends over 13 amino acids. Germline CDR1 and CDR2: DFQATT and SNEGSKA (reference sequence). Germline trimming cut 2 bases from V and 4 bases from J; bases unmatched to any gene: 2.

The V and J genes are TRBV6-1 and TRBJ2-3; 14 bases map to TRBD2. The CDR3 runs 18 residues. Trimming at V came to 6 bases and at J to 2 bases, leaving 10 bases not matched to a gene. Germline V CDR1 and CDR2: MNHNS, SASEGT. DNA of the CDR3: TGTGCCAGCAGCCCCGGGACTAGCGGGAGACCACTCACAGATACGCAGTATTTT. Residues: CASSPGTSGRPLTDTQYF.

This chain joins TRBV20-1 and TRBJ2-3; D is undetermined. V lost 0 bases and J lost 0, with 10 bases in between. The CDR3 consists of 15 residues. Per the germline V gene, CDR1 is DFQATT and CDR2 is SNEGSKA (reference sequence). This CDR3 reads CSARDLGRSTDTQYF. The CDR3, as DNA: TGCAGTGCTAGAGATTTGGGCAGAAGCACAGATACGCAGTATTTT.

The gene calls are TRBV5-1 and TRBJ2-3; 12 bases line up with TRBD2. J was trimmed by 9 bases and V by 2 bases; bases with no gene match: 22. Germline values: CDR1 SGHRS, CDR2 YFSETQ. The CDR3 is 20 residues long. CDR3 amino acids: CASSFESGLAGPRARRTQYF. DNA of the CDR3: TGCGCCAGCAGCTTTGAATCCGGACTAGCGGGACCTCGGGCCAGGAGGACGCAGTATTTT.

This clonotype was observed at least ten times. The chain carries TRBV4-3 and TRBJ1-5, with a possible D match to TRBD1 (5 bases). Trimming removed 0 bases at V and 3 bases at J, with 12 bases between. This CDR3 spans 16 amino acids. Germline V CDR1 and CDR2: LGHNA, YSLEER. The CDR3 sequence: CASSQDPAGHNQPQHF. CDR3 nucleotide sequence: TGCGCCAGCAGCCAAGATCCCGCAGGGCACAATCAGCCCCAGCATTTT.

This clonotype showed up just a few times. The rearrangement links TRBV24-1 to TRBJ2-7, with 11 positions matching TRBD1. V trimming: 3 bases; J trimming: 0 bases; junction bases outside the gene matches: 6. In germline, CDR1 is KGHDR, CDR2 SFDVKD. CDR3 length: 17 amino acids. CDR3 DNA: TGTGCCACCAGTGATGCCGGACAGGGGGCCTCCTCCTACGAGCAGTACTTC. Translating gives CATSDAGQGASSYEQYF.

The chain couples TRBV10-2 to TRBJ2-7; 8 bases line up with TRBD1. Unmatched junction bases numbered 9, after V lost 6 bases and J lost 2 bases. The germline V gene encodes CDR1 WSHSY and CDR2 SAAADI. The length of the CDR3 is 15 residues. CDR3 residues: CASREMIQGAYEQYF. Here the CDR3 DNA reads TGCGCCAGCAGAGAGATGATACAGGGGGCCTACGAGCAGTACTTC.